There are a few counts of the clone carrying this T cell receptor beta chain. V was pared by 8 bases and J by 4 bases, with 16 bases between. The germline V gene has CDR1 MNHNS and CDR2 SASEGT. CDR3 length: 14 residues. A single record per CDR3 protein comes from TCRdb applying MiXCR to the RT-PCR reads. This table holds about 800,000 distinct CDR3 sequences, approximately 21% found once. The sample comes from a study of response to subunit inactivated influenza vaccine. The sequencing used PBMCs from blood, collected about 5 days after vaccination. The receptor was derived from a man aged 50 to 59 who received an inactivated influenza vaccine. The J gene is TRBJ2-3, the V gene TRBV6-1, with a tentative D call TRBD1 (6 bases). CDR3 nucleotides: TGTGCCAGCCGACAGGACACTCGGGCAGATACGCAGTATTTT. Translated, it gives CASRQDTRADTQYF.